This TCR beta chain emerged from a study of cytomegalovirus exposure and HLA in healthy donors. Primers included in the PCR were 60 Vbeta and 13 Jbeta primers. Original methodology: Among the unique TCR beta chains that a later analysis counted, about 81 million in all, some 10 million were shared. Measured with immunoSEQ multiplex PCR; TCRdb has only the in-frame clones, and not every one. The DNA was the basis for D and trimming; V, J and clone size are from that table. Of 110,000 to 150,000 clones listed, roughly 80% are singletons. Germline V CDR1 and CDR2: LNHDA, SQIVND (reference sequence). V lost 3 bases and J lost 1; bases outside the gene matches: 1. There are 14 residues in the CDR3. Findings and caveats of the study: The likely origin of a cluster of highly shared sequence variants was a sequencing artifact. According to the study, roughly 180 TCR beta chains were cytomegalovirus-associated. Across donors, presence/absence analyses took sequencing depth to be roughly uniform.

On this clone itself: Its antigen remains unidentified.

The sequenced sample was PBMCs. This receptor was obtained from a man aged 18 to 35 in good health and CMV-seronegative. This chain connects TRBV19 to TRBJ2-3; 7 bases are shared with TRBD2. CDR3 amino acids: CASSIRGGTDTQYF. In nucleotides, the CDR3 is TGTGCCAGTAGTATTCGGGGGGGCACAGATACGCAGTATTTT.